A selection of T cell receptor beta chains follows, all from one sample in a study of control samples from healthy donors and cancer patients. Clones were sequenced by immunoSEQ multiplex PCR, and TCRdb holds only the in-frame ones, with some missing. The sample lists over 150,000 clones; about 91% were seen once. The sequencing input was blood. The receptors shown here come from a woman aged 40 to 49 in good health. The CDR3 runs from the conserved cysteine through the conserved F or W. The D gene is left open where the match is weak. Expanded clones get a size class; other rows say once, few or many, or leave the size out.

.	17	TRBV3-1/TRBV3-2	TRBJ2-7	.	TGTGCCAGCAGCCAAGATCTTCGGGAGACAGGGACCTACGAGCAGTACTTC	CASSQDLRETGTYEQYF
.	17	TRBV4-2	TRBJ2-3	TRBD2	TGTGCCAGCAGCCAAGATCTAGCGCGGGGGGCTATAGATACGCAGTATTTT	CASSQDLARGAIDTQYF
.	17	TRBV6-6	TRBJ2-7	TRBD2	TGTGCCAGCAGCCGAACCGGGACTAGCGGGGTATCTTACGAGCAGTACTTC	CASSRTGTSGVSYEQYF
.	12	TRBV12-5	TRBJ1-1	.	TGTGCTACCAAAGGTGTGAACACTGAAGCTTTCTTT	CATKGVNTEAFF
.	16	TRBV28	TRBJ1-1	.	TGTGCCAGCACCGATGTCTCAGGGCTTGGGGGCACTGAAGCTTTCTTT	CASTDVSGLGGTEAFF
.	13	TRBV5-1	TRBJ1-4	.	TGCGCCAGCTGCCGGGACGGCAATGAAAAACTGTTTTTT	CASCRDGNEKLFF
.	15	TRBV11-2	TRBJ2-5	.	TGTGCCAGCAGCTTACCGGGGGCCCTGGGAGAGACCCAGTACTTC	CASSLPGALGETQYF
few	14	TRBV7-9	TRBJ2-1	.	TGTGCCAGCAGCTTATCGCAGACTTGGGATGAGCAGTTCTTC	CASSLSQTWDEQFF
.	14	TRBV18	TRBJ1-1	TRBD1	TGTGCCAGCTCATCCGGGACAGCCAACACTGAAGCTTTCTTT	CASSSGTANTEAFF
.	14	TRBV5-1	TRBJ2-5	TRBD1	TGCGCCAGCAGCCTGGACAGGGGGCAAGAGACCCAGTACTTC	CASSLDRGQETQYF
.	13	TRBV5-1	TRBJ2-5	.	TGCGCCAGCTCTGCCGGACCCGGGGAGACCCAGTACTTC	CASSAGPGETQYF
.	14	TRBV7-6	TRBJ1-1	.	TGTGCCAGCAGCCCCGGATCAGAGCGCACTGAAGCTTTCTTT	CASSPGSERTEAFF
.	13	TRBV9	TRBJ1-2	.	TGTGCCAGCAGCGTGGAGGGCGCCTATGGCTACACCTTC	CASSVEGAYGYTF
.	14	TRBV7-9	TRBJ2-7	.	TGTGCCAGCAGCCGCATGGACAGTACTTACGAGCAGTACTTC	CASSRMDSTYEQYF
.	16	TRBV5-1	TRBJ2-5	TRBD2	TGCGCCAGCATGGTTCAGGGCGGGGGACCCGCAGAGACCCAGTACTTC	CASMVQGGGPAETQYF
.	14	TRBV27	TRBJ1-4	.	TGTGCCAGCAGCTTGGGGATCAGGGATGAAAAACTGTTTTTT	CASSLGIRDEKLFF
.	17	TRBV3-1/TRBV3-2	TRBJ2-2	.	TGTGCCAGCAGCCACCTGATGCGCGGGTCTTGGACCGGGGAGCTGTTTTTT	CASSHLMRGSWTGELFF
.	16	TRBV6-1	TRBJ2-3	.	TGTGCCAGCAGTGCACGACCTTTTGACAGCACAGATACGCAGTATTTT	CASSARPFDSTDTQYF
.	16	TRBV5-1	TRBJ1-1	.	TGCGCCAGCAGCTCAACCCCGGGCCCAGGGAACACTGAAGCTTTCTTT	CASSSTPGPGNTEAFF
.	14	TRBV13	TRBJ1-2	TRBD1	TGTGCCAGCAGCTTGGGGACAGGCGACTATGGCTACACCTTC	CASSLGTGDYGYTF
.	16	TRBV27	TRBJ1-2	TRBD1	TGTGCCAGCAGTTCCACCCGGGACAGGGGCCTCTATGGCTACACCTTC	CASSSTRDRGLYGYTF
.	14	TRBV19	TRBJ2-3	TRBD1	TGTGCCACTCAGGACAGGGGGCGCACAGATACGCAGTATTTT	CATQDRGRTDTQYF
.	13	TRBV5-1	TRBJ1-1	.	TGCGCCAGCAGCTGGGGTCAGCTCACTGAAGCTTTCTTT	CASSWGQLTEAFF
.	13	TRBV10-1	TRBJ1-1	.	TGCGCCAGCAGTGATCGGGGCGCCACTGAAGCTTTCTTT	CASSDRGATEAFF
.	15	TRBV10-3	TRBJ1-5	.	TGTGCCATCAGTGGGACAGACAATAGCAATCAGCCCCAGCATTTT	CAISGTDNSNQPQHF
.	20	TRBV6-4	TRBJ1-5	.	TGTGCCAGCAGTGACGCGGGACAACTTACAGGGTTAGGAAGCAATCAGCCCCAGCATTTT	CASSDAGQLTGLGSNQPQHF
few	13	TRBV5-4	TRBJ1-1	.	TGTGCCAGCAGCTCCCGGGATGTCGCTGAAGCTTTCTTT	CASSSRDVAEAFF
.	16	TRBV2	TRBJ1-2	TRBD1	TGTGCCAGCAGTCCATGGACAGGCGATTTAGGGGTGAGCTACACCTTC	CASSPWTGDLGVSYTF
.	14	TRBV5-6	TRBJ1-5	TRBD1	TGTGCCAGCAGCGCAGACAGGGGGCTTCAGCCCCAGCATTTT	CASSADRGLQPQHF
.	14	TRBV6-9	TRBJ1-1	.	TGTGCCAGCAGTTACAAGGAGGGGACAACTGAAGCTTTCTTT	CASSYKEGTTEAFF
.	14	TRBV28	TRBJ1-2	TRBD1	TGTGCCAGCAGGACCAGGGGGTATTGGTATGGCTACACCTTC	CASRTRGYWYGYTF
.	18	TRBV19	TRBJ1-1	TRBD1	TGTGCCAGTAGTATAGGGGTTGTGGACAGGGGGCCCGGCACTGAAGCTTTCTTT	CASSIGVVDRGPGTEAFF
.	16	TRBV5-6	TRBJ1-4	TRBD1	TGTGCCAGCAGCTTGGAGGCCGGGACAGGGGGTGAAAAACTGTTTTTT	CASSLEAGTGGEKLFF
few	16	TRBV4-1	TRBJ2-7	.	TGCGCCAGCAGCCAAGAGTGGGATGGCCGGTACTACGAGCAGTACTTC	CASSQEWDGRYYEQYF
.	11	TRBV2	TRBJ2-7	.	TGTGCCAGCAGGGACATCGCCGAGCAGTACTTC	CASRDIAEQYF
.	16	TRBV3-1/TRBV3-2	TRBJ2-5	.	TGTGCCAGCAGCCAGTTCCAGGGCGGGGCGGGTGAGACCCAGTACTTC	CASSQFQGGAGETQYF
.	16	TRBV19	TRBJ1-5	TRBD1	TGTGCCAGTAGTGGGACAGGGCGATTACACAATCAGCCCCAGCATTTT	CASSGTGRLHNQPQHF
.	16	TRBV5-1	TRBJ2-1	.	TGCGCCAGCAGCTTGGGCCGGGGAATCATCTACAATGAGCAGTTCTTC	CASSLGRGIIYNEQFF
.	16	TRBV6-5	TRBJ1-1	TRBD1	TGTGCCAGCAGTTTACGGCTGGGAGGGGGCTTCACTGAAGCTTTCTTT	CASSLRLGGGFTEAFF
.	14	TRBV6-2/TRBV6-3	TRBJ1-2	.	TGTGCCAGCAGTTACTCTTCGGACCCCGTGCGCTACACCTTC	CASSYSSDPVRYTF
.	14	TRBV25-1	TRBJ1-5	.	TGTGCCAGCAGTGAATCCGGGGGCTGGCAGCCCCAGCATTTT	CASSESGGWQPQHF
once	16	TRBV24-1	TRBJ2-3	.	TGTGCCACCAGTGATACGCGGGACACCTACACAGATACGCAGTATTTT	CATSDTRDTYTDTQYF
.	16	TRBV4-2	TRBJ2-1	.	TGTGCCAGCAGCCTCCCCCGGGGGAGCTCCTACAATGAGCAGTTCTTC	CASSLPRGSSYNEQFF
.	13	TRBV11-2	TRBJ2-3	.	TGTGCCAGCAGCTTAGGGCAGGCCGATACGCAGTATTTT	CASSLGQADTQYF
.	14	TRBV4-1	TRBJ1-1	.	TGCGCCAGCAGCGGAGGGGTCGGAAACACTGAAGCTTTCTTT	CASSGGVGNTEAFF
.	14	TRBV5-1	TRBJ1-2	TRBD1	TGCGCCAGCAGCTGGTGGACAGGGGACTCTGGCTACACCTTC	CASSWWTGDSGYTF
.	13	TRBV9	TRBJ1-6	.	TGTGCCAGCGGCGGGGATACTTATTCACCCCTCCACTTT	CASGGDTYSPLHF
once	14	TRBV5-1	TRBJ1-2	.	TGCGCCAGCAGCCGGTCCTATTCTAACTATGGCTACACCTTC	CASSRSYSNYGYTF
.	13	TRBV7-9	TRBJ2-5	TRBD2	TGTGCCAGCAGCTTAGCCGGGGGGGAGACCCAGTACTTC	CASSLAGGETQYF
.	15	TRBV3-1/TRBV3-2	TRBJ1-6	.	TGTGCCAGCAGCCATACCGGGACTAGAGATTCACCCCTCCACTTT	CASSHTGTRDSPLHF
once	12	TRBV6-5	TRBJ1-1	.	TGTGCCAGCCGGTCCCCCGCTTTTGAAGCTTTCTTT	CASRSPAFEAFF